Following are 32 T cell receptor beta chains from one sample sequenced in a study of cytomegalovirus exposure and HLA in healthy donors. A multiplex PCR was run with 60 Vbeta primers and 13 Jbeta primers. Clones were read by immunoSEQ multiplex PCR, and TCRdb kept only the in-frame ones, dropping some. The table lists under 75,000 clones. Sequenced input: PBMCs. The origin of the receptors is a female donor in good health and CMV-seropositive.

This chain connects TRBV7-9 to TRBJ2-1; D unresolved. Germline CDR1 is SEHNR and CDR2 is FQNEAQ (reference sequence). V was shortened by 7 bases and J by 8 bases, with 12 bases between the two germline ends. The CDR3 is 12 amino acids. Here the CDR3 DNA reads TGTGCCAGCACCCTCCGAGTGCATGAGCAGTTCTTC. Translated: CASTLRVHEQFF. The full variable domain, its missing parts supplied by reference TRBV7-9 and TRBJ2-1, is DTGVSQNPRHKITKRGQNVTFRCDPISEHNRLYWYRQTLGQGPEFLTYFQNEAQLEKSRLLSDRFSAERPKGSFSTLEIQRTEQGDSAMYLCASTLRVHEQFFGPGTRLTVL.

This chain joins TRBV30 and TRBJ1-2, with a possible D match to TRBD1 (5 bases). Trimming pared 3 bases from V and 0 bases from J, leaving 8 bases between. The germline V gene has CDR1 GTSNPN and CDR2 SVGIG (reference sequence). The CDR3 has 13 amino acids. For the CDR3, the DNA is TGTGCCTGGAGGGGGGGAGCTAACTATGGCTACACCTTC. This codes for CAWRGGANYGYTF. The whole variable domain, filled in from reference TRBV30 and TRBJ1-2, reads SQTIHQWPATLVQPVGSPLSLECTVEGTSNPNLYWYRQAAGRGLQLLFYSVGIGQISSEVPQNLSASRPQDRQFILSSKKLLLSDSGFYLCAWRGGANYGYTFGSGTRLTVV.

J is TRBJ1-1 and V is TRBV7-8; D is possibly TRBD1 (6 bases). This CDR3 comprises 14 residues. Germline CDR1 SGHVS, CDR2 FQNEAQ. Trimming stripped 5 bases from V and 3 bases from J, with 13 bases between. CDR3 loop: CASSKTGKDTEAFF. In DNA, the CDR3 is TGTGCCAGCAGCAAAACAGGGAAGGACACTGAAGCTTTCTTT. The complete variable domain, with remaining parts taken from reference TRBV7-8 and TRBJ1-1, reads GAGVSQSPRYKVAKRGQDVALRCDPISGHVSLFWYQQALGQGPEFLTYFQNEAQLDKSGLPSDRFFAERPEGSVSTLKIQRTQQEDSAVYLCASSKTGKDTEAFFGQGTRLTVV.

This sequence joins TRBV7-3 and TRBJ1-2; D remains ambiguous. Germline V gene data show CDR1 as SGHTA and CDR2 as FQGTGA. The CDR3 is 13 amino acids. Trimming cost V 2 bases and J 5 bases, with 9 bases left between them. The CDR3, as DNA: TGTGCCAGCAGCTTACAGGAAGGATATGGCTACACCTTC. Encoded protein: CASSLQEGYGYTF.

The J gene is TRBJ2-7, the V gene TRBV6-6; TRBD1 agrees at 8 bases. CDR3 length: 15 amino acids. With 5 bases clipped from V and 3 bases from J, the junction kept 9 bases outside the gene matches. The germline gives CDR1 MNHNY, CDR2 SVGAGI (reference sequence). CDR3 bases: TGTGCCAGCAGTACACAACCGGGACAGGACTACGAGCAGTACTTC. Protein sequence: CASSTQPGQDYEQYF.

The V and J genes are TRBV13 and TRBJ2-3, with D hard to call. This CDR3 is 14 amino acids long. V lost 6 bases and J lost 2, with 12 bases in between. Germline loops: CDR1 PRHDT, CDR2 FYEKMQ (reference sequence). The CDR3: CASRGADSTDTQYF. CDR3 coding DNA: TGTGCCAGCAGGGGTGCAGACTCCACAGATACGCAGTATTTT.

This chain joins TRBV18 and TRBJ2-7; a possible D gene is TRBD1 (6 bases). V dropped 3 bases and J dropped 3 bases, with 12 bases sitting between them. Looked up from germline, CDR1 is KGHSH and CDR2 is LQKENI. The CDR3 is made up of 14 amino acids. The CDR3 protein is CASSPQGLYYEQYF. The CDR3 bases are TGTGCCAGCTCACCGCAGGGGCTCTACTACGAGCAGTACTTC.

The chain carries TRBV5-1 and TRBJ2-3, with D tentatively TRBD1 (6 bases). The V gene lost 4 bases and the J gene lost 0 bases, with 12 bases spanning the gap. Germline loops: CDR1 SGHRS, CDR2 YFSETQ. The CDR3 sequence is 15 residues long. Here the CDR3 DNA reads TGCGCCAGCAGCATCGGACAGTTTAGCACAGATACGCAGTATTTT. Residues: CASSIGQFSTDTQYF.

The V and J genes are TRBV29-1 and TRBJ1-1, with 12 bases lining up with TRBD1. CDR3 size: 14 residues. The V and J ends lost 6 bases and 4 bases, in that order; junction bases with no gene match: 6. CDR1 SQVTM and CDR2 ANQGSEA come from the germline V gene. The CDR3: CSVLPGQGATEAFF. The CDR3 DNA reads TGCAGCGTCCTTCCGGGACAGGGGGCCACTGAAGCTTTCTTT.

The rearrangement links TRBV14 to TRBJ2-7; TRBD1 matches at 7 bases. The CDR3 spans 12 residues. V lost 6 bases, J lost 4 bases, and 3 bases stayed unmatched. Germline CDR1 is SGHDN and CDR2 is FVKESK. The CDR3 nucleotides are TGTGCCAGCAGTAGACAGGGTTACGAGCAGTACTTC. It is translated as CASSRQGYEQYF.

The chain carries TRBV9 and TRBJ1-4; possibly TRBD1 for D (6 bases). Trimming shortened V by 3 bases and J by 4 bases, and 13 bases separated the two germline ends. Germline V gives CDR1 SGDLS, CDR2 YYNGEE. The CDR3 is made up of 15 amino acids. The CDR3 bases are TGTGCCAGCAGCGAGAGGGGGAGGGGTAATGAAAAACTGTTTTTT. Translation gives CASSERGRGNEKLFF.

This rearrangement joins TRBV28 to TRBJ1-5; weak D call: TRBD1 (6 bases). Deletions cut 4 bases from V and 2 bases from J, with 6 bases between. From germline, CDR1 is MDHEN and CDR2 SYDVKM. The CDR3 is 13 residues long. The CDR3 DNA reads TGTGCCAGCAGTTACAGGGGCAATCAGCCCCAGCATTTT. Residues: CASSYRGNQPQHF.

The chain has TRBV4-1 and TRBJ2-3; 7 bases fit TRBD2. The V segment lost 2 bases and the J segment 4 bases; nucleotides outside the gene matches: 9. Germline CDR1 is MGHRA and CDR2 is YSYEKL. This CDR3 spans 16 amino acids. CDR3 sequence: CASSQPLSGTADTQYF. CDR3 in DNA: TGCGCCAGCAGCCAACCCTTGAGCGGGACCGCAGATACGCAGTATTTT.

J is TRBJ1-2 and V is TRBV7-9; 12 bases match TRBD1. V was clipped by 5 bases and J by 8 bases; unmatched bases: 9. This CDR3 contains 15 residues. Germline assignment: CDR1 SEHNR and CDR2 FQNEAQ (reference sequence). CDR3 sequence: CASSVPGQGAKGYTF. The CDR3 DNA follows: TGTGCCAGCAGCGTACCGGGACAGGGGGCTAAAGGCTACACCTTC.

This chain joins TRBV6-6 and TRBJ2-1; D gene uncertain. Germline V CDR1 and CDR2: MNHNY, SVGAGI (reference sequence). V lost 2 bases, J lost 5 bases, and 7 bases lay in between. The CDR3 loop spans 13 amino acids. The CDR3 sequence: CASSYGPDNEQFF. The DNA of the CDR3 is TGTGCCAGCAGTTACGGGCCCGACAATGAGCAGTTCTTC.

This rearrangement joins TRBV9 to TRBJ1-1; possible D gene TRBD1, 5 bases. The germline CDR1 and CDR2 sequences are SGDLS and YYNGEE. Between the trimmed V and J ends, which lost 0 bases and 8 bases, there was a span of 14 bases. CDR3 length: 14 amino acids. The CDR3, as DNA: TGTGCCAGCAGCGTAGTGGGTGCCCAGGGCGAAGCTTTCTTT. It codes for CASSVVGAQGEAFF.

The rearrangement uses TRBV4-2 and TRBJ1-5; D not resolved. Trimming stripped 4 bases from V and 2 bases from J, with 12 bases between. The CDR3 has 15 residues. Per the germline V gene, CDR1 is LGHNA and CDR2 is YNFKEQ. The DNA of the CDR3 is TGTGCCAGCAGCCGGGGAGGAGAGGGCAATCAGCCCCAGCATTTT. Translated, it gives CASSRGGEGNQPQHF.

The rearrangement joins TRBV25-1 to TRBJ2-2, with 9 bases that match TRBD1. The CDR3 consists of 15 residues. V lost 7 bases to trimming and J lost 6 bases; unmatched junction nucleotides: 9. Germline CDR1 MGHDK, CDR2 SYGVNS. CDR3 loop: CASTGQGSFPGELFF. The DNA for the CDR3 is TGTGCCAGCACCGGACAGGGGAGTTTTCCCGGGGAGCTGTTTTTT.

This chain connects TRBV7-3 to TRBJ2-3, with a tentative D call TRBD2 (6 bases). Trimming removed 5 bases from V and 6 bases from J, with 12 bases in between. CDR1 and CDR2 (germline): SGHTA, FQGTGA. CDR3 length: 13 residues. This CDR3 is CASSRQTSDTQYF. CDR3 sequence (DNA): TGTGCCAGCAGCCGACAAACTAGCGATACGCAGTATTTT. The whole variable domain, remainder taken from reference TRBV7-3 and TRBJ2-3, is GAGVSQTPSNKVTEKGKYVELRCDPISGHTALYWYRQSLGQGPEFLIYFQGTGAADDSGLPNDRFFAVRPEGSVSTLKIQRTERGDSAVYLCASSRQTSDTQYFGPGTRLTVL.

V and J are TRBV18 and TRBJ1-1; D is ambiguous. Per germline, CDR1 KGHSH and CDR2 LQKENI. V lost 6 bases, J lost 1 base, and 12 bases lay in between. This CDR3 is 14 amino acids long. In DNA form, the CDR3 reads TGTGCCAGCTCCTTCGGGTTAGGGAACACTGAAGCTTTCTTT. Translated, it gives CASSFGLGNTEAFF.

This rearrangement joins TRBV4-3 to TRBJ2-1; a possible D gene is TRBD2 (7 bases). Trimming removed 6 bases at V and 4 bases at J, with 19 bases between. Germline V gene lookup returns CDR1 LGHNA and CDR2 YSLEER. This CDR3 is built from 16 residues. CDR3 protein: CASSQRGEGNYNEQFF. Here the CDR3 DNA reads TGCGCCAGCAGTCAAAGGGGGGAGGGGAATTACAATGAGCAGTTCTTC.

In the case of this clone: One end of the junction is discordant with germline, which a read error may explain. The chain employs TRBV29-1 and TRBJ1-1; TRBD1 might be the D (5 bases). The CDR3 covers 12 residues. Germline CDR1 SQVTM, CDR2 ANQGSEA. The DNA of the CDR3 is TGCAGCGTTGGACAGATGAACACTGAAGATTTCTTT. It yields the protein CSVGQMNTEDFF.

This chain's CDR3 is CASSSMTGAYEQYF. Written as DNA, the CDR3 is TGTGCCAGCAGTTCCATGACAGGGGCCTACGAGCAGTACTTC. This chain uses TRBV28 with TRBJ2-7, with 8 positions matching TRBD1. The J segment lost 2 bases and the V segment lost 4 bases, leaving 4 bases of the junction unmatched. Germline V gene lookup returns CDR1 MDHEN and CDR2 SYDVKM. There are 14 residues in the CDR3.

The V call is TRBV25-1, the J call TRBJ2-7, with a possible D match to TRBD1 (6 bases). Germline values: CDR1 MGHDK, CDR2 SYGVNS. Trimming took off 3 bases at V and 2 bases at J, with 11 bases between the two ends. This CDR3 is built from 14 residues. Written as DNA, the CDR3 is TGTGCCAGCAGTGATCCCCAGGGGACCTACGAGCAGTACTTC. Translation gives CASSDPQGTYEQYF.

The gene calls are TRBV10-3 and TRBJ1-2, with D hard to call. This CDR3 has 13 amino acids. From germline, CDR1 is ENHRY and CDR2 SYGVKD. V gave up 0 bases and J gave up 8 bases, with 10 bases separating them. The CDR3 DNA follows: TGTGCCATCAGTGAGTCTCGGAGCGAGGGCTACACCTTC. As protein: CAISESRSEGYTF.

V gene TRBV5-1 combines with J gene TRBJ2-7, with D uncertain. Germline assignment: CDR1 SGHRS and CDR2 YFSETQ. The CDR3 covers 14 residues. Trimming shortened V by 4 bases and J by 5 bases, and 16 bases separated the two germline ends. The CDR3 loop reads CASSSAGARNEQYF. The CDR3 bases are TGCGCCAGCAGCAGTGCTGGAGCTCGGAACGAGCAGTACTTC.

The chain carries TRBV5-4 and TRBJ1-1; 12 nucleotides match TRBD1. The V gene end was trimmed by 4 bases and the J gene end by 5 bases; junction bases not matched to a gene: 6. This CDR3 has 15 amino acids. Germline CDR1 reads SGHNT; CDR2 reads YYREEE (reference sequence). The CDR3 loop is CASSRGTGGITEAFF. CDR3 nucleotide sequence: TGTGCCAGCAGCCGAGGGACAGGGGGCATAACTGAAGCTTTCTTT. Drawing the rest from reference TRBV5-4 and TRBJ1-1, the complete variable domain is ETGVTQSPTHLIKTRGQQVTLRCSSQSGHNTVSWYQQALGQGPQFIFQYYREEENGRGNFPPRFSGLQFPNYSSELNVNALELDDSALYLCASSRGTGGITEAFFGQGTRLTVV.

The chain has TRBV18 and TRBJ1-2; 10 positions match TRBD1. The junction had 14 bases not matched to a gene; V was cut back by 6 bases and J by 1 base. Germline CDR1 is KGHSH and CDR2 is LQKENI. This CDR3 is built from 18 residues. For the CDR3, the DNA is TGTGCCAGCTCTATCCTGGGACAGGGGAGTACAAATAACTATGGCTACACCTTC. As protein: CASSILGQGSTNNYGYTF.

The rearrangement uses TRBV6-5 and TRBJ1-1; D is uncertain. CDR1 is MNHEY and CDR2 is SVGAGI in the germline V gene. The CDR3 is 14 residues long. Trimming removed 0 bases from V and 4 bases from J, with 9 bases in between. The CDR3 is CASSYSRSGTEAFF. The CDR3 DNA is TGTGCCAGCAGTTACTCGAGGTCCGGCACTGAAGCTTTCTTT.

This sequence joins TRBV4-2 and TRBJ2-1; TRBD2 is a possible D gene (5 bases). CDR3 size: 24 residues. Germline-derived CDR1 and CDR2 are LGHNA and YNFKEQ. V lost 1 base and J lost 0, with 34 bases in between. CDR3 region: CASSQGFLWEFPTYKLSSYNEQFF. The DNA for the CDR3 is TGTGCCAGCAGCCAAGGTTTTCTCTGGGAGTTCCCGACTTATAAGTTAAGCTCCTACAATGAGCAGTTCTTC.

This sequence joins TRBV28 and TRBJ2-5; 7 nucleotides line up with TRBD1. This CDR3 region has 18 residues. Germline V CDR1 and CDR2: MDHEN, SYDVKM. V lost 2 bases to trimming and J lost 4 bases; unmatched junction nucleotides: 16. DNA for the CDR3: TGTGCCAGCAGTTTACACCGTCGACAGGGCGATTCGGGAGAGACCCAGTACTTC. Amino acids: CASSLHRRQGDSGETQYF.

The CDR3 DNA sequence: TGCGCCAGCACATCCGGGACAGGGGACACTGAAGCTTTCTTT. Its translation is CASTSGTGDTEAFF. The chain couples TRBV5-1 to TRBJ1-1; TRBD1 matches at 10 bases. This CDR3 spans 14 amino acids. The germline CDR1 and CDR2 sequences are SGHRS and YFSETQ. V lost 6 bases and J lost 3; bases outside the gene matches: 5.